There are a few counts of the clone carrying this T cell receptor beta chain. Construction of the TCRbeta library involved unique molecular identifiers. TCRdb used MiXCR to reprocess the PCR reads, holding one entry per CDR3 protein. The sample contains about 640,000 distinct CDR3 sequences, over 15% of which appear only once. The data are from a study of T-cell reconstitution after alpha-beta-depleted transplantation in children. Trimming left V 8 bases short and J 3 bases short, with 17 bases between. The CDR3 sequence is 15 residues long. This rearrangement joins TRBV12-3 or TRBV12-4 to TRBJ1-5, with TRBD1 as a possible D gene (5 bases). The clonotype was recovered from a human donor who donated a stem cell graft to a child with acute myeloid leukemia. Material: PBMCs from the stem cell graft donor, obtained from the stem cell graft. The CDR3 sequence: CASRAGGSPNQPQHF. The DNA for the CDR3 is TGTGCCAGCCGGGCGGGGGGAAGCCCCAATCAGCCCCAGCATTTT.